This passage covers 29 T cell receptor beta chains from one sample sequenced in a study of CD8 T cells in Susac syndrome. RNA was extracted with the RNeasy kit, and a quantity of roughly 0.5 to 1 ug was reverse transcribed using random hexamers. TCRdb re-analysed the immunoSEQ multiplex PCR reads in MiXCR, keeping a single row per CDR3 protein. The data contain 350,000 to 550,000 distinct CDR3 sequences, more than 70% of them seen just once; the ten biggest clones take up 0.09% to 0.15%. The sequenced material came from CD8+ T cells from PBMCs. The source is a human donor with multiple sclerosis.

The rearrangement links TRBV10-3 to TRBJ2-3; D gene ambiguous. The CDR3 contains 14 residues. Germline V gives CDR1 ENHRY, CDR2 SYGVKD. V dropped 2 bases and J dropped 7 bases, with 13 bases sitting between them. In DNA form, the CDR3 reads TGTGCCATCAGTGAGGGAAAAGAGCCCAATACGCAGTATTTT. Protein product: CAISEGKEPNTQYF.

The CDR3 loop is CSARSRSSYNEQFF. The CDR3 DNA reads as TGCAGTGCGAGGAGTAGAAGCTCCTACAATGAGCAGTTCTTC. The chain joins TRBV20-1 to TRBJ2-1, with D unresolved. Germline CDR1 reads DFQATT; CDR2 reads SNEGSKA (reference sequence). The CDR3 loop spans 14 amino acids. The V and J ends lost 6 bases and 0 bases respectively, with 12 bases between them.

This clonotype has just one count. This rearrangement joins TRBV29-1 to TRBJ2-7; D unclear. Trimming took 4 bases from V and 3 from J, leaving 19 bases between them. Germline V gives CDR1 SQVTM, CDR2 ANQGSEA. CDR3 size: 15 residues. CDR3 sequence (DNA): TGCAGCGTTGGGGTACGCGAACCGATAGGCTACGAGCAGTACTTC. Protein product: CSVGVREPIGYEQYF.

This rearrangement joins TRBV6-5 to TRBJ1-1; a possible D gene is TRBD1 (6 bases). The ends were cut back, 7 bases at V and 1 base at J, with 13 bases in the middle. This CDR3 region has 14 residues. Germline V CDR1 and CDR2: MNHEY, SVGAGI. This chain's CDR3 is CASTRGGGNTEAFF. The CDR3 DNA follows: TGTGCCAGCACAAGGGGGGGCGGGAACACTGAAGCTTTCTTT.

The chain has TRBV6-1 and TRBJ2-1, with a weak D call TRBD2 (6 bases). From germline, CDR1 is MNHNS and CDR2 SASEGT. V dropped 3 bases and J dropped 4 bases, with 22 bases sitting between them. This CDR3 region has 18 residues. CDR3 DNA: TGTGCCAGCAGTGATGAGGAGGTATGGCGGGAAGATTACAATGAGCAGTTCTTC. This sequence encodes CASSDEEVWREDYNEQFF.

V gene TRBV27 combines with J gene TRBJ2-7; 8 bases align to TRBD1. The CDR3 sequence is 13 residues long. Per germline, CDR1 MNHEY and CDR2 SMNVEV (reference sequence). V lost 6 bases and J lost 3; bases outside the gene matches: 4. Written as DNA, the CDR3 is TGTGCCAGCAGATCAGGGGGCTACTACGAGCAGTACTTC. Translated: CASRSGGYYEQYF.

This clonotype was counted only a few times. The V and J genes are TRBV27 and TRBJ1-4; D unresolved. V gave up 3 bases and J gave up 5 bases, with 7 bases separating them. Germline CDR1 MNHEY, CDR2 SMNVEV (reference sequence). This CDR3 comprises 13 residues. The CDR3: CASSFGGNEKLFF. The DNA for the CDR3 is TGTGCCAGCAGTTTTGGTGGGAATGAAAAACTGTTTTTT.

This chain connects TRBV18 to TRBJ2-7; 8 bases fit TRBD1. J lost 5 bases, V lost 4 bases, and 4 bases had no gene match. CDR3 size: 13 residues. Germline assignment: CDR1 KGHSH and CDR2 LQKENI. CDR3 coding DNA: TGTGCCAGCTCACTTCGGACAGGGCACGAGCAGTACTTC. This translates into CASSLRTGHEQYF.

This sequence joins TRBV12-3 or TRBV12-4 and TRBJ1-1; D not resolved. The CDR3 has 15 residues. Trimming removed 4 bases from V and 6 bases from J, with 18 bases in between. The CDR3 region has the DNA TGTGCCAGCAGTTGGGATTCGGGCGGTTTCTCTGAAGCTTTCTTT. This codes for CASSWDSGGFSEAFF.

The V and J genes are TRBV4-1 and TRBJ2-2; TRBD2 matches 11 bases. The CDR3 is 17 residues long. Germline lookup yields CDR1 MGHRA and CDR2 YSYEKL. V lost 3 bases and J lost 3; bases outside the gene matches: 6. The CDR3 here is CASSQLTSGADTGELFF. The CDR3 DNA reads as TGCGCCAGCAGCCAGTTGACTAGCGGGGCCGACACCGGGGAGCTGTTTTTT.

There are a few counts of this clonotype. This chain links TRBV3-1 with TRBJ1-4, with D tentatively TRBD1 (5 bases). The V and J ends lost 3 bases and 2 bases respectively, with 10 bases between them. The CDR3 contains 15 residues. In germline, CDR1 is LGHDT, CDR2 YNNKEL (reference sequence). CDR3: CASSQEGRTNEKLFF. The CDR3 coding sequence is TGTGCCAGCAGCCAGGAGGGACGGACTAATGAAAAACTGTTTTTT.

In its sample, this clonotype was seen a few times. The V gene is TRBV3-1, the J gene TRBJ2-7; 8 nucleotides line up with TRBD2. Germline loops: CDR1 LGHDT, CDR2 YNNKEL (reference sequence). The CDR3 covers 12 residues. V was pared by 4 bases and J by 9 bases, with 5 bases of the junction left unmatched. In DNA, the CDR3 is TGTGCCAGCAGCCCAGCGGGGGACCTGCAGTACTTC. Translation gives CASSPAGDLQYF.

This chain uses TRBV24-1 with TRBJ2-1, with TRBD2 matching over 8 bases. Losses at the gene ends were 3 bases for V and 6 bases for J; bases not matched to a gene: 3. In germline, CDR1 is KGHDR, CDR2 SFDVKD. This CDR3 comprises 14 residues. CDR3 DNA sequence: TGTGCCACCAGTGATCCGGGACTAGGCAATGAGCAGTTCTTC. It codes for CATSDPGLGNEQFF.

This clonotype has more than one count but fewer than ten. The chain uses TRBV27 and TRBJ2-7, with 7 bases that match TRBD1. The germline V gene encodes CDR1 MNHEY and CDR2 SMNVEV (reference sequence). J was trimmed by 5 bases and V by 5 bases; bases with no gene match: 3. The CDR3 covers 12 residues. The CDR3 loop reads CASSQTGNEQYF. DNA for the CDR3: TGTGCCAGCAGTCAGACAGGGAACGAGCAGTACTTC.

This clonotype has a single count. The chain recombines TRBV10-3 with TRBJ2-5; 7 bases line up with TRBD2. Germline V gene sequence: CDR1 ENHRY, CDR2 SYGVKD. This CDR3 is 15 amino acids long. Trimming at V came to 3 bases and at J to 3 bases, leaving 7 bases not matched to a gene. CDR3 in DNA: TGTGCCATCAGTGACAGGCGGCTAGCGGAAGAGACCCAGTACTTC. This gives the protein CAISDRRLAEETQYF.

The gene calls are TRBV2 and TRBJ2-3, with 8 bases identical to TRBD1. Per the germline V gene, CDR1 is SNHLY and CDR2 is FYNNEI. CDR3 length: 15 amino acids. V shed 8 bases, J shed 0 bases, and the junction held 7 bases outside the gene matches. The CDR3 loop reads CASGAGQGSTDTQYF. DNA for the CDR3: TGTGCCAGCGGGGCAGGACAGGGAAGCACAGATACGCAGTATTTT.

The chain joins TRBV2 to TRBJ2-1; D is unclear. V was shortened by 3 bases and J by 3 bases, with 12 bases between the two germline ends. The CDR3 has 15 amino acids. Germline V lookup: CDR1 SNHLY, CDR2 FYNNEI. Written as DNA, the CDR3 is TGTGCCAGCAGTGATGGGCAGGTCAACTACAATGAGCAGTTCTTC. Translation: CASSDGQVNYNEQFF. Full variable domain (rest looked up from reference TRBV2 and TRBJ2-1): EPEVTQTPSHQVTQMGQEVILRCVPISNHLYFYWYRQILGQKVEFLVSFYNNEISEKSEIFDDQFSVERPDGSNFTLKIRSTKLEDSAMYFCASSDGQVNYNEQFFGPGTRLTVL.

The chain is built from TRBV30 and TRBJ1-2; 7 positions match TRBD1. Trimming at V came to 0 bases and at J to 8 bases, leaving 12 bases not matched to a gene. This CDR3 has 15 amino acids. Per the germline V gene, CDR1 is GTSNPN and CDR2 is SVGIG (reference sequence). The CDR3 spells CAWSVTAGIGGGYTF. The CDR3 nucleotides read TGTGCCTGGAGTGTAACCGCCGGCATAGGGGGCGGCTACACCTTC.

The chain links TRBV27 to TRBJ1-1, with a tentative D call TRBD1 (6 bases). Germline CDR1 is MNHEY and CDR2 is SMNVEV (reference sequence). The length of the CDR3 is 14 residues. Deletions cut 4 bases from V and 4 bases from J, with 13 bases between. This chain's CDR3 is CASSSNRGATEAFF. CDR3 sequence (DNA): TGTGCCAGCAGTTCCAACCGGGGGGCCACTGAAGCTTTCTTT.

The chain carries TRBV10-3 and TRBJ1-1, with D possibly matching TRBD1 (6 bases). Trimming took 3 bases from V and 3 from J, leaving 11 bases between them. Germline assignment: CDR1 ENHRY and CDR2 SYGVKD. This CDR3 has 14 amino acids. In nucleotides, the CDR3 is TGTGCCATCAGTGACGGCAGGGGCGACACTGAAGCTTTCTTT. This sequence encodes CAISDGRGDTEAFF.

This rearrangement joins TRBV6-1 to TRBJ1-5; no clear D. The CDR3 is 11 residues long. V was shortened by 7 bases and J by 6 bases, with 7 bases between the two germline ends. The V gene's germline CDR1 is MNHNS and CDR2 SASEGT. DNA of the CDR3: TGTGCCAGCACCTTTGGTCAGCCCCAGCATTTT. Translated, it gives CASTFGQPQHF.

This sequence joins TRBV4-1 and TRBJ2-7; D is ambiguous. The germline CDR1 and CDR2 sequences are MGHRA and YSYEKL. Deletions cut 0 bases from V and 4 bases from J, with 16 bases between. This CDR3 has 16 residues. The CDR3 loop reads CASSQDPPLGYYEQYF. For the CDR3, the DNA is TGCGCCAGCAGCCAAGATCCCCCGTTAGGCTATTACGAGCAGTACTTC.

The rearrangement joins TRBV6-5 to TRBJ1-5, with D perhaps matching TRBD1 (5 bases). The V gene lost 2 bases and the J gene lost 0 bases, with 11 bases spanning the gap. Germline CDR1 MNHEY, CDR2 SVGAGI. This CDR3 comprises 16 residues. The CDR3 DNA follows: TGTGCCAGCAGTTACGAGGCAGGGCATAGCAATCAGCCCCAGCATTTT. It yields the protein CASSYEAGHSNQPQHF.

The V call is TRBV7-8, the J call TRBJ1-2, with TRBD1 matching 7 bases. V was pared by 1 base and J by 4 bases, with 6 bases of the junction left unmatched. This CDR3 contains 15 residues. Germline V gene data show CDR1 as SGHVS and CDR2 as FQNEAQ. CDR3 nucleotide sequence: TGTGCCAGCAGCTTAGTGGCAGGGGGAACCTATGGCTACACCTTC. Amino acids: CASSLVAGGTYGYTF.

Only one count was recorded for this clonotype. The chain recombines TRBV4-1 with TRBJ2-1; 11 bases align to TRBD2. The V gene end was trimmed by 0 bases and the J gene end by 2 bases; junction bases not matched to a gene: 6. The CDR3 totals 18 residues. CDR1 and CDR2 (germline): MGHRA, YSYEKL. The CDR3 here is CASSQDGSGGAPYNEQFF. The DNA of the CDR3 is TGCGCCAGCAGCCAAGATGGTAGCGGGGGGGCCCCCTACAATGAGCAGTTCTTC.

The chain has TRBV28 and TRBJ1-5; D gene uncertain. This CDR3 is 14 amino acids long. Trimming removed 4 bases at V and 1 base at J, with 8 bases between. Germline V gene lookup returns CDR1 MDHEN and CDR2 SYDVKM. The CDR3 DNA sequence: TGTGCCAGCAGTTCAGACACAAGCAATCAGCCCCAGCATTTT. It specifies CASSSDTSNQPQHF.

This chain uses TRBV6-5 with TRBJ2-6; D is undetermined. The V end was cut by 4 bases, the J end by 0 bases, with 4 bases between. The CDR3 covers 14 residues. Germline CDR1 MNHEY, CDR2 SVGAGI. The CDR3: CASSSSSGANVLTF. The DNA of the CDR3 is TGTGCCAGCAGTTCGAGCTCTGGGGCCAACGTCCTGACTTTC.

This clonotype was counted a single time. The V gene is TRBV4-2, the J gene TRBJ2-1; TRBD2 is a possible D gene (6 bases). This CDR3 has 13 amino acids. V was cut by 3 bases and J by 7 bases, with 10 bases left in between. Germline CDR1 LGHNA, CDR2 YNFKEQ. The CDR3 spells CASSQVADNEQFF. CDR3 sequence (DNA): TGTGCCAGCAGCCAGGTAGCGGATAATGAGCAGTTCTTC.

The chain combines TRBV7-8 with TRBJ1-2; maybe TRBD1 (5 bases). Trimming shortened V by 1 base and J by 4 bases, and 16 bases separated the two germline ends. The CDR3 is made up of 16 amino acids. CDR1 is SGHVS, CDR2 FQNEAQ, per germline. This CDR3 is CASSLGIGGIGYGYTF. Here the CDR3 DNA reads TGTGCCAGCAGCTTAGGAATCGGGGGGATTGGCTATGGCTACACCTTC.